Below, 18 T cell receptor beta chains from the same sample are listed, as sequenced in a study of sequential checkpoint blockade in melanoma. Treatment in this sample: randomized to nivolumab then ipilimumab (arm A) or the reverse (arm B). The data were produced by immunoSEQ multiplex PCR, yet TCRdb's version contains in-frame clones alone and is incomplete. The sample lists some 10,000 clones; approximately 82% were seen once. The sample consisted of CD8+ T cells sorted from blood (inferred from file names), taken from a patient given nivolumab and ipilimumab in sequence. The receptors derive from a human donor with melanoma.

By sample fraction, this clone is medium-sized. The chain recombines TRBV5-8 with TRBJ2-3; D is possibly TRBD2 (6 bases). The V and J ends lost 9 bases and 0 bases respectively, with 17 bases between them. The germline V gene has CDR1 SGHTS and CDR2 YDEGEE. The CDR3 loop spans 15 amino acids. The CDR3 spells CATLLSGPSTDTQYF. For the CDR3, the DNA is TGTGCCACCCTCCTTAGCGGACCTAGCACAGATACGCAGTATTTT.

The chain couples TRBV28 to TRBJ1-5; possibly TRBD1 for D (6 bases). Per the germline V gene, CDR1 is MDHEN and CDR2 is SYDVKM. V was cut by 6 bases and J by 0 bases, with 12 bases left in between. The CDR3 has 15 amino acids. In nucleotides, the CDR3 is TGTGCCAGCAGGGGGGACACCATTAGCAATCAGCCCCAGCATTTT. It yields the protein CASRGDTISNQPQHF.

V and J are TRBV30 and TRBJ2-7; TRBD2 might be the D (6 bases). CDR3 length: 13 residues. V was shortened by 8 bases and J by 2 bases, with 16 bases between the two germline ends. Germline V CDR1 and CDR2: GTSNPN, SVGIG (reference sequence). CDR3 nucleotides: TGTGCCGCGGGACCTTTAAGCGCCTACGAGCAGTACTTC. Residues: CAAGPLSAYEQYF. Full variable domain (remainder filled in from reference TRBV30 and TRBJ2-7): SQTIHQWPATLVQPVGSPLSLECTVEGTSNPNLYWYRQAAGRGLQLLFYSVGIGQISSEVPQNLSASRPQDRQFILSSKKLLLSDSGFYLCAAGPLSAYEQYFGPGTRLTVT.

This rearrangement joins TRBV15 to TRBJ2-7; D possibly corresponds to TRBD2 (6 bases). Germline V gene lookup returns CDR1 LNHNV and CDR2 YYDKDF (reference sequence). Trimming removed 1 base from V and 0 bases from J, with 7 bases in between. This CDR3 region has 14 residues. The CDR3 sequence: CATSRVEGSYEQYF. The CDR3 nucleotides read TGTGCCACCAGCAGAGTGGAGGGCTCCTACGAGCAGTACTTC.

This clone was counted a single time. The rearrangement joins TRBV6-4 to TRBJ2-2; TRBD2 agrees at 7 bases. The germline gives CDR1 MRHNA, CDR2 SNTAGT. The length of the CDR3 is 13 residues. V gave up 4 bases and J gave up 4 bases; unmatched junction bases: 0. The CDR3 nucleotides are TGTGCCAGCAGTGGGACTAGCACCGGGGAGCTGTTTTTT. It translates to CASSGTSTGELFF.

The chain joins TRBV16 to TRBJ2-7; weak D call: TRBD1 (5 bases). With 4 bases removed from V and 5 bases from J, the gap between germline ends came to 18 bases. CDR3 length: 15 residues. CDR1 is KGHSY, CDR2 FQNENV, per germline. The CDR3 is CASSPSGRDENEQYF. The CDR3 DNA reads as TGTGCCAGCAGCCCATCCGGCAGGGATGAGAACGAGCAGTACTTC.

This sequence joins TRBV4-2 and TRBJ2-7; weak D call: TRBD1 (7 bases). CDR1 and CDR2 from the germline V gene are LGHNA and YNFKEQ. The length of the CDR3 is 16 residues. The V end was cut by 6 bases, the J end by 1 base, with 19 bases between. CDR3 in amino acids: CASSPLQGRESYEQYF. The DNA of the CDR3 is TGTGCCAGCAGTCCTCTACAGGGGCGGGAATCCTACGAGCAGTACTTC.

The chain employs TRBV9 and TRBJ2-1, with D possibly TRBD2 on 6 matching bases. Germline V gene lookup returns CDR1 SGDLS and CDR2 YYNGEE. V lost 5 bases and J lost 9, with 18 bases in between. The CDR3 sequence is 14 residues long. In nucleotides, the CDR3 is TGTGCCAGCAGTGGAGGAGGGCGCATCGGTGAGCAGTTCTTC. It specifies CASSGGGRIGEQFF. Supplemented by reference TRBV9 and TRBJ2-1, the full variable domain reads DSGVTQTPKHLITATGQRVTLRCSPRSGDLSVYWYQQSLDQGLQFLIQYYNGEERAKGNILERFSAQQFPDLHSELNLSSLELGDSALYFCASSGGGRIGEQFFGPGTRLTVL.

On this clone itself: Mismatch with germline at one junction end may stem from a read error. V is TRBV28 and J is TRBJ2-2; no definite D call. CDR3 length: 13 residues. CDR1 and CDR2 (germline): MDHEN, SYDVKM. The CDR3: CASSSQNAGELFF. The CDR3 DNA reads as TGTGCCAGCAGTTCTCAGAACGCCGGGGAGCTGTTTTTT. Variable domain in full (rest from reference TRBV28 and TRBJ2-2): DVKVTQSSRYLVKRTGEKVFLECVQDMDHENMFWYRQDPGLGLRLIYFSYDVKMKEKGDIPEGYSVSREKKERFSLILESASTNQTSMYLCASSSQNAGELFFGEGSRLTVL.

In this sample, this clone turned up once. This chain uses TRBV6-5 with TRBJ2-1; D is possibly TRBD2 (6 bases). Germline CDR1 is MNHEY and CDR2 is SVGAGI. This CDR3 is built from 16 residues. Trimming pared 1 base from V and 7 bases from J, leaving 17 bases between. The CDR3 DNA is TGTGCCAGCAGTTACTTCCTAGCTAGCGCAGGGAATGAGCAGTTCTTC. Translation gives CASSYFLASAGNEQFF.

This chain connects TRBV9 to TRBJ2-5; 11 positions match TRBD2. Germline CDR1 is SGDLS and CDR2 is YYNGEE. The ends lost 0 bases at V and 5 bases at J; junction bases unmatched: 3. The CDR3 is 15 residues long. The CDR3 nucleotides are TGTGCCAGCAGCGTAGTACTAGCGGGAGAGGAGACCCAGTACTTC. Amino acid sequence: CASSVVLAGEETQYF. The whole variable domain, remainder taken from reference TRBV9 and TRBJ2-5, is DSGVTQTPKHLITATGQRVTLRCSPRSGDLSVYWYQQSLDQGLQFLIQYYNGEERAKGNILERFSAQQFPDLHSELNLSSLELGDSALYFCASSVVLAGEETQYFGPGTRLLVL.

V and J are TRBV28 and TRBJ1-5; TRBD1 aligns across 9 bases. This CDR3 has 16 residues. V shed 5 bases, J shed 5 bases, and the junction held 10 bases outside the gene matches. In germline, CDR1 is MDHEN, CDR2 SYDVKM. The DNA for the CDR3 is TGTGCCAGCAGTCTTCCCGGACAGGGGATTCATCAGCCCCAGCATTTT. It yields the protein CASSLPGQGIHQPQHF. Combining the CDR3 with reference TRBV28 and TRBJ1-5 gives the whole variable domain DVKVTQSSRYLVKRTGEKVFLECVQDMDHENMFWYRQDPGLGLRLIYFSYDVKMKEKGDIPEGYSVSREKKERFSLILESASTNQTSMYLCASSLPGQGIHQPQHFGDGTRLSIL.

The chain is built from TRBV5-1 and TRBJ2-1, with TRBD2 identical over 10 bases. Germline CDR1 reads SGHRS; CDR2 reads YFSETQ. The CDR3 has 18 residues. Trimming removed 4 bases from V and 3 bases from J; junction bases left unmatched: 13. CDR3 coding DNA: TGCGCCAGCAGCCAACCCGAGCGGGAGGGCCTAATCTACAATGAGCAGTTCTTC. Amino acids: CASSQPEREGLIYNEQFF. The full variable domain, with the rest looked up from reference TRBV5-1 and TRBJ2-1, is KAGVTQTPRYLIKTRGQQVTLSCSPISGHRSVSWYQQTPGQGLQFLFEYFSETQRNKGNFPGRFSGRQFSNSRSEMNVSTLELGDSALYLCASSQPEREGLIYNEQFFGPGTRLTVL.

V and J are TRBV6-5 and TRBJ2-1; maybe TRBD1 (6 bases). V lost 1 base, J lost 7 bases, and 8 bases lay in between. This CDR3 has 13 residues. Germline V gene data show CDR1 as MNHEY and CDR2 as SVGAGI. The CDR3 sequence: CASSYYQGNEQFF. The CDR3, as DNA: TGTGCCAGCAGTTACTACCAGGGGAATGAGCAGTTCTTC.

The V and J genes are TRBV6-1 and TRBJ2-7; D is perhaps TRBD1 (6 bases). V was trimmed by 4 bases and J by 0 bases, leaving 10 bases between them. The CDR3 runs 14 residues. CDR1 is MNHNS and CDR2 is SASEGT in the germline V gene. The CDR3, as DNA: TGTGCCAGCAGTGGAATGGGGGCCTCCTACGAGCAGTACTTC. It codes for CASSGMGASYEQYF.

The V call is TRBV9, the J call TRBJ2-7; D perhaps matches TRBD1 (8 bases). Germline CDR1 SGDLS, CDR2 YYNGEE. V was cut by 0 bases and J by 1 base, with 14 bases left in between. The CDR3 is 16 residues long. CDR3 nucleotide sequence: TGTGCCAGCAGCGTAGAGGGGGGGGACAGGTCCTACGAGCAGTACTTC. Its protein product is CASSVEGGDRSYEQYF.

V gene TRBV28 combines with J gene TRBJ2-7; 9 nucleotides line up with TRBD1. V shed 6 bases, J shed 2 bases, and the junction held 8 bases outside the gene matches. CDR1 is MDHEN, CDR2 SYDVKM, per germline. This CDR3 is built from 15 residues. The CDR3 sequence is CASRGTGTPPYEQYF. DNA of the CDR3: TGTGCCAGCAGGGGGACAGGGACACCACCCTACGAGCAGTACTTC.

The sample holds a few counts of this clone. J is TRBJ2-5 and V is TRBV28; 7 nucleotides line up with TRBD1. Germline-derived CDR1 and CDR2 are MDHEN and SYDVKM. The CDR3 runs to 15 residues. V gave up 5 bases and J gave up 2 bases; unmatched junction bases: 8. CDR3 protein: CASSRGQELQETQYF. CDR3 sequence (DNA): TGTGCCAGCAGTCGCGGACAGGAGCTACAAGAGACCCAGTACTTC.